One sample yielded the 27 T cell receptor beta chains listed below, sequenced in a study of blood T cell repertoires in COVID-19. This table comes from immunoSEQ multiplex PCR, and its TCRdb copy is limited to in-frame clones, with some not included. The sample contains about 500,000 clones, around 90% of which appear only once. Sample: PBMCs or T cells enriched from blood (not recorded which). Receptors originate from a woman aged 18-29 years who had recovered from COVID-19.

The sample holds one count of this clone. V and J are TRBV7-9 and TRBJ1-6; D possibly corresponds to TRBD1 (5 bases). Germline V gives CDR1 SEHNR, CDR2 FQNEAQ (reference sequence). Trimming removed 10 bases at V and 4 bases at J, with 17 bases between. The CDR3 covers 15 residues. For the CDR3, the DNA is TGTGCCATACAGGCGGGGACCGATTATAATTCACCCCTCCACTTT. This sequence encodes CAIQAGTDYNSPLHF.

V is TRBV7-9 and J is TRBJ2-6; 8 nucleotides align to TRBD1. Germline trimming cut 8 bases from V and 0 bases from J; bases unmatched to any gene: 9. The V gene's germline CDR1 is SEHNR and CDR2 FQNEAQ (reference sequence). The CDR3 covers 17 residues. The CDR3 spells CASLPGTGGSGANVLTF. CDR3 sequence (DNA): TGTGCCAGCCTACCCGGGACAGGAGGCTCTGGGGCCAACGTCCTGACTTTC.

This clone showed up just once. The sample has other DNA sequences that encode this CDR3 too. The gene calls are TRBV28 and TRBJ2-2, with 8 bases aligning to TRBD1. The germline V gene has CDR1 MDHEN and CDR2 SYDVKM. Germline trimming cut 5 bases from V and 5 bases from J; bases unmatched to any gene: 4. The CDR3 length is 14 residues. The CDR3 coding sequence is TGTGCCAGCAGTCGTACAGGGGGAACCGGGGAGCTGTTTTTT. Its translation is CASSRTGGTGELFF. Supplemented by reference TRBV28 and TRBJ2-2, the full variable domain reads DVKVTQSSRYLVKRTGEKVFLECVQDMDHENMFWYRQDPGLGLRLIYFSYDVKMKEKGDIPEGYSVSREKKERFSLILESASTNQTSMYLCASSRTGGTGELFFGEGSRLTVL.

This chain joins TRBV9 and TRBJ2-7; TRBD2 matches at 8 bases. V shed 4 bases, J shed 1 base, and the junction held 7 bases outside the gene matches. Germline V gene sequence: CDR1 SGDLS, CDR2 YYNGEE. This CDR3 contains 15 residues. Here the CDR3 reads CASSPTGGESYEQYF. Here the CDR3 DNA reads TGTGCCAGCAGCCCCACCGGGGGGGAGTCCTACGAGCAGTACTTC.

A single count supports this clone. This chain joins TRBV3-1 (or the pseudogene TRBV3-2) and TRBJ1-5; TRBD1 matches 7 bases. Germline V lookup: CDR1 LGHDT, CDR2 YNNKEL (reference sequence). Losses at the gene ends were 4 bases for V and 4 bases for J; bases not matched to a gene: 4. The CDR3 extends over 14 amino acids. The CDR3 nucleotides read TGTGCCAGCAGCCGCGGGACAGATAATCAGCCCCAGCATTTT. Translation: CASSRGTDNQPQHF.

The chain employs TRBV7-8 and TRBJ2-1, with 9 bases aligning to TRBD1. The CDR3 totals 18 residues. Trimming took 1 base from V and 2 from J; bases not matched to a gene: 9. The V gene's germline CDR1 is SGHVS and CDR2 FQNEAQ. CDR3 nucleotides: TGTGCCAGCAGCTTAGAGGCCGTAGGGGACAGGGCCTACAATGAGCAGTTCTTC. Its protein product is CASSLEAVGDRAYNEQFF.

The V and J genes are TRBV30 and TRBJ1-4, with a tentative D call TRBD1 (5 bases). This CDR3 spans 15 amino acids. Trimming shortened V by 3 bases and J by 11 bases, and 22 bases separated the two germline ends. Germline CDR1 and CDR2: GTSNPN and SVGIG (reference sequence). This CDR3 is CAWRGSGTRGNKLFF. The DNA of the CDR3 is TGTGCCTGGAGAGGGAGTGGGACCCGGGGGAACAAACTGTTTTTT.

This clone occurred a few times. This chain connects TRBV20-1 to TRBJ1-2, with D possibly TRBD1 on 5 matching bases. CDR3 length equals 11 residues. V was clipped by 6 bases and J by 4 bases, with 9 bases between them. The germline gives CDR1 DFQATT, CDR2 SNEGSKA (reference sequence). The CDR3 region is CSAGGLYGYTF. The CDR3 DNA sequence: TGCAGTGCCGGGGGACTCTATGGCTACACCTTC.

V gene TRBV3-1 (or the pseudogene TRBV3-2) combines with J gene TRBJ2-5; the D gene is possibly TRBD1 (6 bases). The germline V and J ends were trimmed by 5 bases and 7 bases, with 11 bases remaining between them. Germline V CDR1 and CDR2: LGHDT, YNNKEL (reference sequence). This CDR3 is 12 amino acids long. The CDR3 loop reads CASSWDIGTQYF. The CDR3 DNA follows: TGTGCCAGCAGCTGGGACATTGGGACCCAGTACTTC.

The gene calls are TRBV19 and TRBJ1-5; possible D gene TRBD1, 5 bases. The germline V and J ends were trimmed by 3 bases and 3 bases, with 9 bases remaining between them. In germline, CDR1 is LNHDA, CDR2 SQIVND (reference sequence). The CDR3 spans 14 residues. The CDR3 is CASSMWGLNQPQHF. The CDR3, as DNA: TGTGCCAGTAGTATGTGGGGCCTCAATCAGCCCCAGCATTTT.

The chain links TRBV11-3 to TRBJ1-2; D is perhaps TRBD1 (5 bases). Trimming stripped 3 bases from V and 9 bases from J, with 8 bases between. CDR1 is SGHNT, CDR2 YENEEA, per germline. This CDR3 is 11 amino acids long. The CDR3 protein is CASSLTVRYTF. CDR3 coding DNA: TGTGCCAGCAGCTTGACAGTCCGCTACACCTTC.

V usage is TRBV7-2 and J usage is TRBJ2-1; 11 positions match TRBD2. Losses at the gene ends were 5 bases for V and 3 bases for J; bases not matched to a gene: 9. Germline CDR1 reads SGHTA; CDR2 reads FQGNSA. The CDR3 covers 17 residues. The CDR3 protein is CASSLSGGALSYNEQFF. CDR3 sequence (DNA): TGTGCCAGCAGCCTTAGCGGGGGGGCTCTAAGCTACAATGAGCAGTTCTTC.

V and J are TRBV30 and TRBJ1-2; 7 bases match TRBD1. The germline V gene encodes CDR1 GTSNPN and CDR2 SVGIG (reference sequence). J was trimmed by 5 bases and V by 4 bases; bases with no gene match: 10. The CDR3 runs 14 residues. CDR3 protein: CAWKASDREYGYTF. DNA for the CDR3: TGTGCCTGGAAAGCATCCGACAGGGAGTATGGCTACACCTTC.

V gene TRBV5-1 combines with J gene TRBJ2-3; 10 bases map to TRBD2. The CDR3 length is 15 residues. CDR1 SGHRS and CDR2 YFSETQ come from the germline V gene. The V gene end was trimmed by 3 bases and the J gene end by 6 bases; junction bases not matched to a gene: 7. The DNA for the CDR3 is TGCGCCAGCAGCTCCTTTCTAGCGGGAGAGGATACGCAGTATTTT. It specifies CASSSFLAGEDTQYF.

The chain carries TRBV12-5 and TRBJ2-5; 9 bases match TRBD2. Germline CDR1 LGHNT, CDR2 FRNRAP. V trimming: 0 bases; J trimming: 2 bases; junction bases outside the gene matches: 13. The CDR3 extends over 19 amino acids. CDR3 DNA sequence: TGTGCTAGTGGTTTGGTAACCCAGGTCTTAGCGGGGGCTCAAGAGACCCAGTACTTC. It is translated as CASGLVTQVLAGAQETQYF.

V usage is TRBV28 and J usage is TRBJ1-2; D is unresolved. Germline V gives CDR1 MDHEN, CDR2 SYDVKM. CDR3 size: 13 residues. V lost 7 bases to trimming and J lost 8 bases, with 17 bases between them. CDR3 sequence: CASTIDRFRGYTF. The CDR3 coding sequence is TGTGCCAGCACCATCGACCGTTTCAGGGGCTACACCTTC.

Only one count was recorded for this clone. This rearrangement joins TRBV5-8 to TRBJ1-2; TRBD1 matches at 8 bases. The V segment lost 7 bases and the J segment 2 bases; nucleotides outside the gene matches: 7. This CDR3 has 14 amino acids. Germline lookup yields CDR1 SGHTS and CDR2 YDEGEE. The CDR3 bases are TGTGCCAGCCGAAACCGGGACAGGAACTATGGCTACACCTTC. Protein: CASRNRDRNYGYTF.

The gene calls are TRBV5-1 and TRBJ2-7; TRBD1 is a possible D gene (6 bases). Trimming removed 7 bases from V and 2 bases from J, with 13 bases in between. Germline V gives CDR1 SGHRS, CDR2 YFSETQ. The CDR3 extends over 13 amino acids. The CDR3 reads CASSNRVAYEQYF. The CDR3 region has the DNA TGCGCCAGCTCCAACAGGGTAGCCTACGAGCAGTACTTC.

J is TRBJ2-7 and V is TRBV3-1 (or the pseudogene TRBV3-2), with 14 bases lining up with TRBD2. The ends lost 4 bases at V and 2 bases at J; junction bases unmatched: 1. Germline loops: CDR1 LGHDT, CDR2 YNNKEL (reference sequence). This CDR3 region has 15 residues. The CDR3 sequence is CASSPGLAGAYEQYF. The CDR3 bases are TGTGCCAGCAGCCCGGGACTAGCGGGGGCCTACGAGCAGTACTTC.

This sequence joins TRBV3-1 (or the pseudogene TRBV3-2) and TRBJ2-7; the D gene is possibly TRBD1 (6 bases). V shed 1 base and J shed 6 bases, with 10 bases lying between them. Germline V gene data show CDR1 as LGHDT and CDR2 as YNNKEL (reference sequence). This CDR3 comprises 13 residues. In DNA form, the CDR3 reads TGTGCCAGCAGCCAAGTAACAGGGTTCGAGCAGTACTTC. It specifies CASSQVTGFEQYF.

The chain recombines TRBV5-1 with TRBJ2-1; D perhaps matches TRBD1 (6 bases). CDR3 length: 15 residues. The V gene's germline CDR1 is SGHRS and CDR2 YFSETQ. The V end lost 2 bases, the J end lost 4 bases, and 13 bases lay between the germline ends. The CDR3 DNA reads as TGCGCCAGCAGCTTTAGGGCAGGGGCGTACAATGAGCAGTTCTTC. This encodes CASSFRAGAYNEQFF.

The chain has TRBV2 and TRBJ1-2; D not resolved. This CDR3 is built from 14 residues. V lost 7 bases and J lost 4, with 16 bases in between. Germline CDR1 and CDR2: SNHLY and FYNNEI. The DNA of the CDR3 is TGTGCCAGCAATCGAGGAACCGGCCTCTATGGCTACACCTTC. Amino acids: CASNRGTGLYGYTF. Variable domain in full (rest from reference TRBV2 and TRBJ1-2): EPEVTQTPSHQVTQMGQEVILRCVPISNHLYFYWYRQILGQKVEFLVSFYNNEISEKSEIFDDQFSVERPDGSNFTLKIRSTKLEDSAMYFCASNRGTGLYGYTFGSGTRLTVV.

The chain combines TRBV25-1 with TRBJ1-2, with D maybe TRBD1 (6 bases). V was clipped by 2 bases and J by 3 bases, with 16 bases between them. Germline CDR1 is MGHDK and CDR2 is SYGVNS. This CDR3 region has 16 residues. The CDR3 DNA sequence: TGTGCCAGCAGTGAACCAGGGGCAGTGACTTACTATGGCTACACCTTC. Its translation: CASSEPGAVTYYGYTF.

This clone was recorded once. This chain uses TRBV5-1 with TRBJ1-2, with D possibly TRBD1 on 5 matching bases. Germline assignment: CDR1 SGHRS and CDR2 YFSETQ. The germline V and J ends were trimmed by 4 bases and 6 bases, with 13 bases remaining between them. This CDR3 is built from 13 residues. The CDR3 DNA reads TGCGCCAGCAGCGTAACCCCAGGGAATGGCTACACCTTC. Its protein is CASSVTPGNGYTF.

The chain recombines TRBV30 with TRBJ2-2, with 7 positions matching TRBD1. Trimming cost V 3 bases and J 2 bases; bases outside gene matches: 3. CDR1 is GTSNPN, CDR2 SVGIG, per germline (reference sequence). There are 14 residues in the CDR3. DNA of the CDR3: TGTGCCTGGAGCCGGGACAGCAACACCGGGGAGCTGTTTTTT. It translates to CAWSRDSNTGELFF.

The chain combines TRBV2 with TRBJ1-2, with D possibly TRBD1 on 5 matching bases. This CDR3 contains 13 residues. V shed 4 bases and J shed 4 bases, with 10 bases lying between them. The germline V gene has CDR1 SNHLY and CDR2 FYNNEI. The CDR3: CASSGGESYGYTF. CDR3 DNA sequence: TGTGCCAGCAGTGGGGGGGAGTCCTATGGCTACACCTTC. Complete variable domain (other parts from reference TRBV2 and TRBJ1-2): EPEVTQTPSHQVTQMGQEVILRCVPISNHLYFYWYRQILGQKVEFLVSFYNNEISEKSEIFDDQFSVERPDGSNFTLKIRSTKLEDSAMYFCASSGGESYGYTFGSGTRLTVV.

The chain recombines TRBV5-1 with TRBJ2-5; 11 nucleotides align to TRBD2. From germline, CDR1 is SGHRS and CDR2 YFSETQ. The V segment lost 4 bases and the J segment 5 bases; nucleotides outside the gene matches: 13. The CDR3 is 17 residues long. The CDR3 loop is CASSTKKLAGEGETQYF. The CDR3 DNA sequence: TGCGCCAGCAGCACCAAGAAACTAGCGGGGGAAGGTGAGACCCAGTACTTC.